One sample yielded the 6 T cell receptor beta chains listed below, sequenced in a study of blood T cell repertoires in COVID-19. Only in-frame clones appear in the TCRdb table, and some are missing; sequencing was by immunoSEQ multiplex PCR. Of over 110,000 clones in the sample, about four fifths were seen once. Sequenced: PBMCs or T cells enriched from blood (not recorded which). These receptors originate from a man aged 35 to 55 with acute COVID-19.

The J gene is TRBJ1-5, the V gene TRBV12-3 or TRBV12-4, with D unclear. V was shortened by 11 bases and J by 3 bases, with 8 bases between the two germline ends. The CDR3 spans 11 residues. CDR3 protein: CACGINQPQHF. DNA for the CDR3: TGTGCCTGCGGGATCAATCAGCCCCAGCATTTT.

The rearrangement uses TRBV5-4 and TRBJ2-7; 15 bases line up with TRBD2. With 4 bases clipped from V and 3 bases from J, the junction kept 14 bases outside the gene matches. This CDR3 region has 19 residues. The germline CDR1 and CDR2 sequences are SGHNT and YYREEE (reference sequence). The CDR3 here is CASSIGLAGGQGLNYEQYF. CDR3 DNA: TGTGCCAGCAGCATCGGACTAGCGGGAGGGCAAGGCCTAAACTACGAGCAGTACTTC.

The rearrangement joins TRBV30 to TRBJ1-6; 8 bases line up with TRBD1. The CDR3 contains 13 residues. Trimming removed 2 bases from V and 10 bases from J; junction bases left unmatched: 4. Germline values: CDR1 GTSNPN, CDR2 SVGIG (reference sequence). The CDR3 reads CAWSRAGGSPLHF. The DNA of the CDR3 is TGTGCCTGGAGTAGGGCAGGGGGCTCACCCCTCCACTTT.

This clone was seen a few times. The chain links TRBV4-2 to TRBJ2-2, with 13 bases that match TRBD2. The length of the CDR3 is 16 residues. Trimming removed 4 bases from V and 5 bases from J; junction bases left unmatched: 4. Germline V gene data show CDR1 as LGHNA and CDR2 as YNFKEQ. The CDR3 loop reads CASSPGLAGETGELFF. The CDR3, as DNA: TGTGCCAGCAGCCCTGGACTAGCGGGGGAAACCGGGGAGCTGTTTTTT.

V and J are TRBV6-5 and TRBJ2-7; a possible D gene is TRBD1 (5 bases). Trimming took off 5 bases at V and 6 bases at J, with 20 bases between the two ends. The CDR3 sequence is 15 residues long. Germline lookup yields CDR1 MNHEY and CDR2 SVGAGI. The chain's CDR3 is CASSPTRTRTGEQYF. In DNA form, the CDR3 reads TGTGCCAGCAGTCCCACGCGGACACGTACCGGCGAGCAGTACTTC.

The CDR3 is CASSIDRGESYEQYF. The CDR3 DNA sequence: TGTGCCAGCAGCATAGACAGGGGGGAATCCTACGAGCAGTACTTC. The chain has TRBV27 and TRBJ2-7; TRBD1 matches at 9 bases. V dropped 6 bases and J dropped 1; count of bases not matched to a gene: 7. Germline CDR1 is MNHEY and CDR2 is SMNVEV (reference sequence). CDR3 length: 15 residues.